This T cell receptor beta chain was recorded in a study of T-cell reconstitution after alpha-beta-depleted transplantation in children. This clonotype was detected only a few times. Antigen: not known. This CDR3 spans 15 amino acids. Looked up from germline, CDR1 is SGHNT and CDR2 is YENEEA. Trimming cost V 3 bases and J 4 bases; bases outside gene matches: 2. Study-wide results and limits: T cells produced anew were the main source of T-cell counts and diversity one year after transplant. After transplant, at about two months, alpha-beta T cells were reportedly derived from several hundred expanded graft clones.

TCRbeta library preparation incorporated unique molecular identifiers. MiXCR, run by TCRdb on the PCR reads, gives a single entry per CDR3 protein. The sample carries around 270,000 distinct CDR3 sequences, 7.5% to 9% recorded once. The receptor was derived from a female patient aged 2-10 years who had a stem cell transplant for Fanconi anemia, so the T cells may come from the graft donor. Sequencing used peripheral blood, obtained 360 days after TCRalphabeta/CD19-depleted stem cell transplant. The V call is TRBV11-3, the J call TRBJ2-2, with 10 bases that match TRBD1. The CDR3 nucleotides read TGTGCCAGCAGCTTCGGGACAGGGGTCACCGGGGAGCTGTTTTTT. Translating gives CASSFGTGVTGELFF.